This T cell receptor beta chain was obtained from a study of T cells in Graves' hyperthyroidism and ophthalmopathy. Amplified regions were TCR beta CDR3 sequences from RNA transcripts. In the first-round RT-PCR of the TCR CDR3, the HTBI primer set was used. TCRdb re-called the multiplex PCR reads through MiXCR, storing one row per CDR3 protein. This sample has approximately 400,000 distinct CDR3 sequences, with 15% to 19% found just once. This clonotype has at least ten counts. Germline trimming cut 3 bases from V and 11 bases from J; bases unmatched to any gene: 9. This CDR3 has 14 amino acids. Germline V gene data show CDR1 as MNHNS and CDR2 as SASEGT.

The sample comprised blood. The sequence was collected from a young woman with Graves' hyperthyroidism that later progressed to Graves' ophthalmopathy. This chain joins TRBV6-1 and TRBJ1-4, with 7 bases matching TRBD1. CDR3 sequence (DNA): TGTGCCAGCAGTGATATGACAGGGAGCGAGAAACTGTTTTTT. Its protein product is CASSDMTGSEKLFF.